A single sample gave rise to the 19 T cell receptor beta chains below, sequenced in a study of shared T cell receptors in the human thymus. Profiled with immunoSEQ multiplex PCR; TCRdb holds only in-frame clones, not every one. The data show roughly 560,000 clones, with 70% to 80% seen just once and around 0.012% held by the top ten. These same data were also listed under a study on human thymus T cells.

Sequences were obtained from thymocytes. These TCRs come from a boy younger than two with a congenital heart defect.

This clone occurred a few times. The rearrangement uses TRBV6-1 and TRBJ2-7; a possible D gene is TRBD2 (6 bases). The germline V and J ends were trimmed by 7 bases and 5 bases, with 21 bases remaining between them. CDR1 and CDR2 (germline): MNHNS, SASEGT. CDR3 size: 15 residues. Here the CDR3 DNA reads TGTGCCAGCACTGGTAAGGCGGGAACGAAGGACGAGCAGTACTTC. It encodes CASTGKAGTKDEQYF.

V gene TRBV19 combines with J gene TRBJ2-7; weak D call: TRBD1 (6 bases). This CDR3 region has 17 residues. CDR1 is LNHDA and CDR2 is SQIVND in the germline V gene (reference sequence). V gave up 5 bases and J gave up 0 bases, with 20 bases separating them. The CDR3 region is CASSDGPNRGSSYEQYF. DNA for the CDR3: TGTGCCAGTAGTGATGGCCCCAATAGGGGGAGCTCCTACGAGCAGTACTTC.

The genes are TRBV11-2 and TRBJ2-5; 12 bases are shared with TRBD1. J was trimmed by 3 bases and V by 4 bases; bases with no gene match: 6. The CDR3 sequence is 16 residues long. Germline values: CDR1 SGHAT, CDR2 FQNNGV. For the CDR3, the DNA is TGTGCCAGCAGCTGGTCCGGGACAGGGGGCAAAGAGACCCAGTACTTC. Translated, it gives CASSWSGTGGKETQYF.

This clone was picked up one time. The DNA of the CDR3 is TGTGCCAGTAGTATCCGGGAGGGCCCAAGCGAGCAGTACTTC. Protein sequence: CASSIREGPSEQYF. This chain links TRBV19 with TRBJ2-7; 8 positions match TRBD2. The CDR3 extends over 14 amino acids. J lost 6 bases, V lost 3 bases, and 7 bases had no gene match. Germline-derived CDR1 and CDR2 are LNHDA and SQIVND (reference sequence).

This chain joins TRBV9 and TRBJ1-3, with TRBD1 as a possible D gene (5 bases). Germline V lookup: CDR1 SGDLS, CDR2 YYNGEE. This CDR3 region has 15 residues. V gave up 0 bases and J gave up 3 bases, with 10 bases separating them. The CDR3 DNA reads as TGTGCCAGCAGCGTAGAAGGGGCTAGTGGAAACACCATATATTTT. Translating it yields CASSVEGASGNTIYF.

V usage is TRBV15 and J usage is TRBJ1-2; no reliable D call. Trimming cost V 0 bases and J 4 bases, with 21 bases left between them. This CDR3 is built from 18 residues. The germline V gene has CDR1 LNHNV and CDR2 YYDKDF (reference sequence). The chain's CDR3 is CATSRDTIRAPGSYGYTF. For the CDR3, the DNA is TGTGCCACCAGCAGAGATACTATAAGGGCGCCGGGGAGCTATGGCTACACCTTC.

The chain recombines TRBV5-6 with TRBJ2-7; 11 bases are shared with TRBD2. Trimming at V came to 0 bases and at J to 1 base, leaving 3 bases not matched to a gene. This CDR3 has 16 amino acids. Germline V gene lookup returns CDR1 SGHDT and CDR2 YYEEEE. The CDR3 coding sequence is TGTGCCAGCAGCTTGGAAAGACTAGCGGGATCCTACGAGCAGTACTTC. Protein: CASSLERLAGSYEQYF.

This clone was seen a few times. The rearrangement uses TRBV5-4 and TRBJ2-7, with 13 nucleotides matching TRBD2. The J segment lost 4 bases and the V segment lost 4 bases, leaving 8 bases of the junction unmatched. This CDR3 comprises 16 residues. Germline V gives CDR1 SGHNT, CDR2 YYREEE (reference sequence). Here the CDR3 reads CASSLGLAGARYEQYF. As DNA, the CDR3 is TGTGCCAGCAGCCTCGGACTAGCGGGAGCTAGATACGAGCAGTACTTC.

The chain employs TRBV11-2 and TRBJ2-7; 10 bases match TRBD1. The germline CDR1 and CDR2 sequences are SGHAT and FQNNGV. Trimming at V came to 3 bases and at J to 5 bases, leaving 4 bases not matched to a gene. The CDR3 loop spans 14 amino acids. The CDR3: CASSLGQGTNEQYF. For the CDR3, the DNA is TGTGCCAGCAGCTTGGGACAGGGGACCAACGAGCAGTACTTC.

The rearrangement uses TRBV25-1 and TRBJ2-1; 9 nucleotides match TRBD2. V was clipped by 1 base and J by 0 bases; unmatched bases: 7. The length of the CDR3 is 18 residues. Per germline, CDR1 MGHDK and CDR2 SYGVNS. CDR3 sequence reads: CASSEFAGGFSSYNEQFF. The CDR3 coding sequence is TGTGCCAGCAGTGAATTTGCGGGAGGGTTTAGCTCCTACAATGAGCAGTTCTTC.

This clone was counted a few times. This rearrangement joins TRBV7-2 to TRBJ2-1; D ambiguous. CDR1 and CDR2 from the germline V gene are SGHTA and FQGNSA. Trimming took off 0 bases at V and 6 bases at J, with 12 bases between the two ends. The CDR3 consists of 15 residues. DNA of the CDR3: TGTGCCAGCAGCTTAGCGCCGGTGCCTACCAATGAGCAGTTCTTC. It encodes CASSLAPVPTNEQFF.

V gene TRBV30 combines with J gene TRBJ2-7, with TRBD2 as a possible D gene (6 bases). Germline V lookup: CDR1 GTSNPN, CDR2 SVGIG (reference sequence). The V gene lost 0 bases and the J gene lost 3 bases, with 15 bases spanning the gap. The CDR3 has 15 amino acids. The CDR3 nucleotides are TGTGCCTGGAGTGTGGTAGGACTACCCTTCTACGAGCAGTACTTC. Its translation is CAWSVVGLPFYEQYF.

The J gene is TRBJ1-4, the V gene TRBV25-1; D not certain. The germline V gene encodes CDR1 MGHDK and CDR2 SYGVNS. V was shortened by 6 bases and J by 12 bases, with 11 bases between the two germline ends. There are 11 residues in the CDR3. For the CDR3, the DNA is TGTGCCAGCAGACTAGGGTTCCAACTGTTTTTT. Translated: CASRLGFQLFF.

This clone was found a few times. This chain connects TRBV5-6 to TRBJ1-5, with D tentatively TRBD1 (6 bases). The CDR3 totals 14 residues. Germline V lookup: CDR1 SGHDT, CDR2 YYEEEE. Trimming pared 2 bases from V and 5 bases from J, leaving 11 bases between. The CDR3 loop reads CASSFYRDHQPQHF. DNA for the CDR3: TGTGCCAGCAGCTTTTACAGGGACCATCAGCCCCAGCATTTT.

This rearrangement joins TRBV28 to TRBJ2-7; 10 bases map to TRBD2. V lost 6 bases, J lost 3 bases, and 14 bases stayed unmatched. The germline CDR1 and CDR2 sequences are MDHEN and SYDVKM. The CDR3 extends over 17 amino acids. CDR3 amino acids: CASSTEQRRTSGYEQYF. The CDR3 region has the DNA TGTGCCAGCAGCACTGAGCAGCGGAGGACTAGCGGCTACGAGCAGTACTTC. The full variable domain, completed using reference TRBV28 and TRBJ2-7, is DVKVTQSSRYLVKRTGEKVFLECVQDMDHENMFWYRQDPGLGLRLIYFSYDVKMKEKGDIPEGYSVSREKKERFSLILESASTNQTSMYLCASSTEQRRTSGYEQYFGPGTRLTVT.

This chain links TRBV5-1 with TRBJ2-1, with 9 bases aligning to TRBD2. Trimming removed 4 bases from V and 8 bases from J; junction bases left unmatched: 19. Germline assignment: CDR1 SGHRS and CDR2 YFSETQ. This CDR3 contains 18 residues. The CDR3 sequence is CASSPDRVGLAGPDEQFF. For the CDR3, the DNA is TGCGCCAGCAGCCCCGACAGGGTGGGGCTAGCGGGACCGGATGAGCAGTTCTTC.

The chain is built from TRBV27 and TRBJ2-5, with D tentatively TRBD2 (6 bases). The CDR3 extends over 20 amino acids. The germline V gene has CDR1 MNHEY and CDR2 SMNVEV (reference sequence). With 6 bases removed from V and 1 base from J, the gap between germline ends came to 30 bases. CDR3 bases: TGTGCCAGCAGCCCCATCGGGCGGGACCGAACATTAGCCCTCCAAGAGACCCAGTACTTC. Translated, it gives CASSPIGRDRTLALQETQYF.

This chain links TRBV6-1 with TRBJ2-2, with a weak D call TRBD1 (7 bases). CDR1 is MNHNS, CDR2 SASEGT, per germline. The CDR3 sequence is 15 residues long. V shed 4 bases and J shed 7 bases, with 16 bases lying between them. The CDR3 DNA is TGTGCCAGCAGTGGTGCCACAGGGGAGGACGGGGAGCTGTTTTTT. This gives the protein CASSGATGEDGELFF.

The chain joins TRBV25-1 to TRBJ2-7; 9 positions match TRBD1. V lost 5 bases, J lost 1 base, and 12 bases stayed unmatched. CDR3 size: 17 residues. Germline V gene data show CDR1 as MGHDK and CDR2 as SYGVNS. CDR3 sequence: CASSTQEKGQGSYEQYF. CDR3 nucleotides: TGTGCCAGCAGTACTCAGGAGAAGGGACAGGGATCCTACGAGCAGTACTTC.